This TCR beta chain was captured by sequencing in a study of cytomegalovirus exposure and HLA in healthy donors. The study's findings and limits: In vitro work confirmed that three CMV-associated chains recognize CMV antigens.

A word on this clone: Its antigen is unknown.

PCR primers comprised 60 Vbeta and 13 Jbeta primers. TCRdb keeps only in-frame clones here, not all; method: immunoSEQ multiplex PCR. Among approximately 110,000 clones listed, around 80% were seen once. The CDR3 is 12 amino acids. V gave up 11 bases and J gave up 5 bases; unmatched junction bases: 6. CDR1 SNHLY and CDR2 FYNNEI come from the germline V gene. The sequenced sample consisted of PBMCs. The TCR comes from a man aged 25-40 years in good health and CMV-seropositive. The chain combines TRBV2 with TRBJ2-5; 9 nucleotides match TRBD1. Here the CDR3 reads CAGGQGLETQYF. As DNA, the CDR3 is TGTGCCGGGGGACAGGGTTTGGAGACCCAGTACTTC.